One and the same sample provided the 3 T cell receptor beta chains below, sequenced in a study of blood T cell repertoires in COVID-19. TCRdb's copy holds only in-frame clones and misses some; the assay was immunoSEQ multiplex PCR. The data show about 240,000 clones, around 83% seen once. The sequenced sample was peripheral blood. These receptors were collected from a woman of 80 years or more with acute or convalescent COVID-19.

The genes are TRBV12-3 or TRBV12-4 and TRBJ1-2; 7 bases map to TRBD1. Unmatched junction bases numbered 4, after V lost 2 bases and J lost 7 bases. This CDR3 is built from 13 residues. CDR3 region: CASSLRGRSGYTF. For the CDR3, the DNA is TGTGCCAGCAGTTTAAGGGGGCGTAGTGGCTACACCTTC.

This clone was detected only once. The chain employs TRBV29-1 and TRBJ2-7, with TRBD1 identical over 7 bases. The CDR3 spans 12 residues. The V gene end was trimmed by 7 bases and the J gene end by 2 bases; junction bases not matched to a gene: 5. The germline gives CDR1 SQVTM, CDR2 ANQGSEA. The CDR3 reads CSAGQDAYEQYF. The CDR3 DNA sequence: TGCAGCGCTGGACAGGACGCCTACGAGCAGTACTTC.

The chain has TRBV25-1 and TRBJ1-6, with TRBD1 matching over 9 bases. This CDR3 comprises 15 residues. Germline assignment: CDR1 MGHDK and CDR2 SYGVNS. V gave up 4 bases and J gave up 6 bases; unmatched junction bases: 4. Here the CDR3 reads CASSGQGVLNSPLHF. The CDR3 DNA reads TGTGCCAGCAGTGGACAGGGGGTACTTAATTCACCCCTCCACTTT.